One sample yielded the 9 T cell receptor beta chains listed below, sequenced in a study of CD8+ T cells in alopecia areata. Extracted RNA was reverse transcribed into cDNA, the sequencing template. Generated by immunoSEQ multiplex PCR, the TCRdb table keeps only in-frame clones and is missing some. The sample lists around 190,000 clones; about three fifths were seen once. Treatment of the sample: oral pan-JAK inhibitor, 5-10 mg twice daily. The source material was CD4+ T cells sorted from blood, sampled at week 4, from a patient treated with tofacitinib. The receptors were sampled from a human donor with alopecia areata.

The V and J genes are TRBV25-1 and TRBJ2-6; D gene unclear. Germline CDR1 and CDR2: MGHDK and SYGVNS. Trimming pared 1 base from V and 2 bases from J, leaving 0 bases between. The CDR3 is made up of 13 amino acids. CDR3 amino acids: CASSESGANVLTF. The CDR3 DNA reads as TGTGCCAGCAGTGAATCTGGGGCCAACGTCCTGACTTTC. Full variable domain (missing parts from reference TRBV25-1 and TRBJ2-6): EADIYQTPRYLVIGTGKKITLECSQTMGHDKMYWYQQDPGMELHLIHYSYGVNSTEKGDLSSESTVSRIRTEHFPLTLESARPSHTSQYLCASSESGANVLTFGAGSRLTVL.

The chain combines TRBV30 with TRBJ1-6, with D possibly being TRBD1 (6 bases). This CDR3 region has 13 residues. CDR1 and CDR2 (germline): GTSNPN, SVGIG (reference sequence). Trimming removed 7 bases from V and 10 bases from J, with 17 bases in between. The CDR3 protein is CAFDRPEGSPLHF. CDR3 in DNA: TGTGCCTTCGACAGGCCCGAGGGGTCACCCCTCCACTTT.

The chain uses TRBV7-9 and TRBJ1-5; D ambiguous. V lost 5 bases and J 0 bases, leaving 17 bases between the germline ends. The CDR3 spans 17 residues. The V gene's germline CDR1 is SEHNR and CDR2 FQNEAQ (reference sequence). The CDR3 is CASSAADLRYSNQPQHF. CDR3 in DNA: TGTGCCAGCAGCGCTGCGGACCTACGCTATAGCAATCAGCCCCAGCATTTT.

V gene TRBV6-1 combines with J gene TRBJ1-1; 8 nucleotides line up with TRBD1. Trimming at V came to 4 bases and at J to 3 bases, leaving 13 bases not matched to a gene. The CDR3 runs to 17 residues. Germline CDR1 MNHNS, CDR2 SASEGT. CDR3 nucleotide sequence: TGTGCCAGCAGTGCGCGCTGGGACAGGAGCCGTTACACTGAAGCTTTCTTT. Translation gives CASSARWDRSRYTEAFF.

The V gene is TRBV5-6, the J gene TRBJ2-5; 8 bases line up with TRBD2. Trimming cost V 6 bases and J 5 bases; bases outside gene matches: 6. CDR1 and CDR2 (germline): SGHDT, YYEEEE. The CDR3 loop spans 13 amino acids. The CDR3 protein is CASNSGGVETQYF. The CDR3 coding sequence is TGTGCCAGCAACAGCGGGGGCGTGGAGACCCAGTACTTC.

Notes on this clone: In the same sample, other DNA sequences code for this CDR3. The J gene is TRBJ1-2, the V gene TRBV29-1; D remains unclear. The germline CDR1 and CDR2 sequences are SQVTM and ANQGSEA. This CDR3 is built from 12 residues. V was pared by 6 bases and J by 2 bases, with 10 bases between. CDR3: CSVRQGNYGYTF. The DNA for the CDR3 is TGCAGCGTGCGACAAGGAAACTATGGCTACACCTTC. Looking up the rest from reference TRBV29-1 and TRBJ1-2 gives the full variable domain: SAVISQKPSRDICQRGTSLTIQCQVDSQVTMMFWYRQQPGQSLTLIATANQGSEATYESGFVIDKFPISRPNLTFSTLTVSNMSPEDSSIYLCSVRQGNYGYTFGSGTRLTVV.

The V and J genes are TRBV7-2 and TRBJ1-2, with D unresolved. CDR1 and CDR2 from the germline V gene are SGHTA and FQGNSA. This CDR3 has 13 residues. V dropped 6 bases and J dropped 2 bases, with 10 bases sitting between them. CDR3 protein: CASRTGMNYGYTF. The CDR3 DNA follows: TGTGCCAGCAGGACGGGGATGAACTATGGCTACACCTTC.

The rearrangement uses TRBV30 and TRBJ1-5; D is unresolved. Germline CDR1 and CDR2: GTSNPN and SVGIG (reference sequence). The CDR3 is 14 amino acids. Trimming pared 1 base from V and 6 bases from J, leaving 13 bases between. The CDR3 nucleotides read TGTGCCTGGAGTGCGGCAGCCGCCACTCAGCCCCAGCATTTT. It specifies CAWSAAAATQPQHF.

The chain recombines TRBV25-1 with TRBJ2-1; the D gene could be TRBD1 or TRBD2 (5 bases each). The length of the CDR3 is 13 residues. V gave up 2 bases and J gave up 5 bases, with 7 bases separating them. Germline CDR1 is MGHDK and CDR2 is SYGVNS. CDR3 DNA sequence: TGTGCCAGCAGTGAACGGGACCACAATGAGCAGTTCTTC. Protein sequence: CASSERDHNEQFF.